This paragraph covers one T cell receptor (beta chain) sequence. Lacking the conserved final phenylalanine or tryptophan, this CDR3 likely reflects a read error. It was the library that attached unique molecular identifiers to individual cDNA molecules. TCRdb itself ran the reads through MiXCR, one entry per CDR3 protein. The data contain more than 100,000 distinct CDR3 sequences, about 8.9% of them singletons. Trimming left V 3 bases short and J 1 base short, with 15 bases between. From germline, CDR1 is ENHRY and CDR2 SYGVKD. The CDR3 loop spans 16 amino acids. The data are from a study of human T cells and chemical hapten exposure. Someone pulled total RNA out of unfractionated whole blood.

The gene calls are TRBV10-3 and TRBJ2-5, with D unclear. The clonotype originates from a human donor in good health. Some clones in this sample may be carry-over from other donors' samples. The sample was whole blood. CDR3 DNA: TGTGCCATCAGTGACCCCGAAGACCCCTTCCAAGAGACCCAGTACTAC. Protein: CAISDPEDPFQETQYY.